The rows below give T cell receptor beta chains drawn from one sample of a study of T cell responses to AZD1222 COVID-19 vaccine. Sequencing was performed with immunoSEQ multiplex PCR; in TCRdb, only in-frame clones are kept and a portion is missing. There are about 100,000 clones in the sample; about 87% occur only once, and around 2% lies in the top ten. This material consisted of peripheral blood, taken on day 0 of AZD1222 vaccination. These receptors all come from an adult in good health. CDR3s include the opening cysteine and the closing phenylalanine or tryptophan.

j_call v_call cdr3_aa
TRBJ1-2 TRBV4-2 CASSQEGRAWGYTF
TRBJ2-2 TRBV10-2 CASRNRGLDTGELFF
TRBJ1-3 TRBV10-3 CAISEHRGLSGNTIYF
TRBJ2-5 TRBV30 CAWRKVRETQYF
TRBJ2-7 TRBV10-3 CAISDRADGTEQYF
TRBJ1-1 TRBV10-3 CAISPGAPEAFF
TRBJ2-5 TRBV7-9 CASSPRGALETQYF
TRBJ1-2 TRBV4-1 CASSQGFPSRIRMERNYGYTF
TRBJ1-1 TRBV4-2 CASSQDWTGLGTEAFF
TRBJ2-1 TRBV19 CASSPGRYSYNEQFF
TRBJ2-2 TRBV5-1 CASSLALGSGELFF